Listed below are T cell receptor beta chains from one sample, sequenced in a study of blood T cell repertoires in COVID-19. This table comes from immunoSEQ multiplex PCR, and its TCRdb copy is limited to in-frame clones, with some not included. This repertoire shows about 340,000 clones, 88% found once; its top ten account for roughly 6.6%. Input material: peripheral blood. Every receptor here comes from a woman in her 70s with COVID-19, enrolled during active disease. Each CDR3 is given with its conserved first and last residue. Each record gives: D gene, V gene, J gene, clone size, CDR3 protein, CDR3 DNA. D genes are given only for firm matches. Expanded clones get a size class; other rows say once, few or many, or leave the size out.

>NA|TRBV30|TRBJ1-5|NA
CAWRSRGNQPQHF
TGTGCCTGGAGATCACGGGGAAATCAGCCCCAGCATTTT
>NA|TRBV28|TRBJ1-5|once
CASSSLVRDYQPQHF
TGTGCCAGCAGCTCTCTGGTCAGGGACTATCAGCCCCAGCATTTT
>TRBD2|TRBV28|TRBJ2-1|NA
CASPRDDGGANYNEQFF
TGTGCCAGCCCGAGGGATGACGGGGGGGCGAACTACAATGAGCAGTTCTTC
>TRBD1|TRBV27|TRBJ1-2|NA
CASSPRQGTNYGYTF
TGTGCCAGCAGTCCTCGACAGGGAACTAACTATGGCTACACCTTC
>NA|TRBV24-1|TRBJ1-3|NA
CAISEVFSGNTIYF
TGTGCCATCTCCGAGGTCTTCTCTGGAAACACCATATATTTT
>TRBD1|TRBV24-1|TRBJ2-7|NA
CATSDSGTGGHEQYF
TGTGCCACCAGTGATTCCGGGACAGGGGGCCACGAGCAGTACTTC
>NA|TRBV5-8|TRBJ1-1|NA
CASSMGVDRNTEAFF
TGTGCCAGCAGCATGGGGGTGGACAGAAACACTGAAGCTTTCTTT
>NA|TRBV29-1|TRBJ1-6|NA
CSVRRDSSYNSPLHF
TGCAGCGTCCGCAGGGATAGCTCCTATAATTCACCCCTCCACTTT
>NA|TRBV6-1|TRBJ1-3|NA
CASSDGRAGNTIYF
TGTGCCAGCAGTGACGGCAGGGCTGGAAACACCATATATTTT
>TRBD2|TRBV7-2|TRBJ2-7|NA
CASSLTPLVAGGLEQYF
TGTGCCAGCAGCTTAACTCCTTTGGTAGCGGGGGGGCTCGAGCAGTACTTC
>NA|TRBV6-2/TRBV6-3|TRBJ1-1|NA
CASSYSGGNTEAFF
TGTGCCAGCAGTTACTCCGGGGGGAACACTGAAGCTTTCTTT
>TRBD1|TRBV6-2/TRBV6-3|TRBJ1-2|NA
CASSHGTGMRGYTF
TGTGCCAGCAGCCACGGGACAGGGATGCGGGGCTACACCTTC
>NA|TRBV7-2|TRBJ1-2|NA
CASSSVPLFSMGYTF
TGTGCCAGCAGCTCGGTACCGTTATTCTCTATGGGCTACACCTTC
>NA|TRBV27|TRBJ2-4|NA
CASSGVLAKNIQYF
TGTGCCAGCAGTGGAGTTCTAGCCAAAAACATTCAGTACTTC
>TRBD1|TRBV12-3/TRBV12-4|TRBJ1-2|NA
CASSLQGARGYTF
TGTGCCAGCAGTTTACAGGGGGCGCGGGGCTACACCTTC
>NA|TRBV2|TRBJ2-1|NA
CASAFILRDEQFF
TGTGCCAGCGCCTTCATACTTAGAGATGAGCAGTTCTTC
>NA|TRBV6-5|TRBJ1-2|NA
CASTQGSYGYTF
TGTGCCAGCACTCAGGGGAGCTATGGCTACACCTTC
>TRBD1|TRBV27|TRBJ1-2|NA
CASSATGTGAYGYTF
TGTGCCAGCAGTGCGACCGGGACAGGGGCCTATGGCTACACCTTC
>TRBD1|TRBV6-5|TRBJ1-2|NA
CASGTGGPGYTF
TGTGCCAGCGGAACAGGGGGTCCTGGCTACACCTTC
>NA|TRBV5-6|TRBJ2-2|NA
CASSPSTGNTGELFF
TGTGCCAGCAGCCCCTCGACAGGAAACACCGGGGAGCTGTTTTTT
>NA|TRBV9|TRBJ2-7|NA
CASSEGLMNYEQYF
TGTGCCAGCAGCGAAGGACTTATGAACTACGAGCAGTACTTC
>TRBD2|TRBV4-2|TRBJ2-2|NA
CASSQDRGLTNTGELFF
TGTGCCAGCAGCCAAGATCGGGGACTAACGAACACCGGGGAGCTGTTTTTT
>TRBD2|TRBV7-2|TRBJ2-5|NA
CASQRGGETQYF
TGTGCCAGCCAACGGGGGGGAGAGACCCAGTACTTC
>TRBD1|TRBV9|TRBJ2-2|NA
CASSPLAAGTGGTGELFF
TGTGCCAGCAGCCCCCTCGCCGCCGGGACAGGAGGTACCGGGGAGCTGTTTTTT
>TRBD1|TRBV24-1|TRBJ1-5|NA
CATSDPGQGGNQPQHF
TGTGCCACCAGTGATCCTGGACAGGGGGGCAATCAGCCCCAGCATTTT
>TRBD1|TRBV6-4|TRBJ1-2|once
CASSDQPGQGAEGYTF
TGTGCCAGCAGTGACCAGCCGGGACAGGGGGCAGAGGGCTACACCTTC
>NA|TRBV2|TRBJ2-1|NA
CASSERANEQFF
TGTGCCAGCAGTGAGAGGGCCAATGAGCAGTTCTTC
>NA|TRBV19|TRBJ1-1|NA
CASTYYIGVWTEAFF
TGTGCCAGTACCTATTATATCGGGGTTTGGACTGAAGCTTTCTTT
>NA|TRBV14|TRBJ1-6|NA
CASSSDRTNSPLHF
TGTGCCAGCAGCTCCGACAGAACTAATTCACCCCTCCACTTT
>TRBD1|TRBV7-6|TRBJ1-4|NA
CASSLLGTGGEKLFF
TGTGCCAGCAGCTTACTAGGGACAGGGGGTGAAAAACTGTTTTTT
>NA|TRBV5-6|TRBJ2-7|NA
CASSHWDKREQYF
TGTGCCAGCAGCCATTGGGACAAACGCGAGCAGTACTTC
>TRBD1|TRBV7-2|TRBJ1-2|NA
CASSLGQGGSYGYTF
TGTGCCAGCAGCTTGGGACAGGGGGGATCCTATGGCTACACCTTC
>TRBD2|TRBV5-4|TRBJ2-3|NA
CASSSTSGGRDGTQYF
TGTGCCAGCAGCTCCACTAGCGGTGGAAGGGACGGTACGCAGTATTTT
>TRBD1|TRBV28|TRBJ2-7|NA
CASRTGGLYEQYF
TGTGCCAGCCGGACAGGGGGCTTATACGAGCAGTACTTC
>TRBD2|TRBV3-1/TRBV3-2|TRBJ2-5|NA
CASSLRRAGGAETQYF
TGTGCCAGCAGCCTCAGGCGAGCGGGGGGGGCGGAGACCCAGTACTTC
>NA|TRBV6-5|TRBJ2-3|NA
CASSRGTYTDTQYF
TGTGCCAGCAGCCGGGGGACCTACACAGATACGCAGTATTTT
>NA|TRBV9|TRBJ2-7|NA
CASSDRTGTPFYEQYF
TGTGCCAGCAGCGACCGTACCGGGACACCATTTTACGAGCAGTACTTC
>TRBD1|TRBV5-1|TRBJ2-7|NA
CASSSGTGDYEQYF
TGCGCCAGCAGCTCCGGGACAGGGGACTACGAGCAGTACTTC
>NA|TRBV9|TRBJ1-3|NA
CASSVASTGNTIYF
TGTGCCAGCAGCGTAGCGTCTACTGGAAACACCATATATTTT
>NA|TRBV6-5|TRBJ1-1|NA
CASCQGFLGDTEAFF
TGTGCCAGCTGCCAGGGATTTCTAGGGGACACTGAAGCTTTCTTT
>NA|TRBV6-1|TRBJ2-3|few
CASSDGSLRDTQYF
TGTGCCAGCAGTGACGGGTCCCTAAGGGATACGCAGTATTTT
>NA|TRBV5-5|TRBJ1-2|NA
CASSVSLYGYTF
TGTGCCAGCAGCGTTTCGTTGTATGGCTACACCTTC
>TRBD1|TRBV4-1|TRBJ1-4|few
CASSQDRGTQGANEKLFF
TGCGCCAGCAGCCAAGATCGGGGGACACAGGGGGCTAATGAAAAACTGTTTTTT
>NA|TRBV6-5|TRBJ1-1|once
CASSYRLTAEAFF
TGTGCCAGCAGTTACCGGTTAACGGCTGAAGCTTTCTTT
>TRBD1|TRBV19|TRBJ1-4|NA
CATAGTGREKLFF
TGTGCCACTGCCGGGACAGGGCGTGAAAAACTGTTTTTT